This T cell receptor beta chain was obtained from a study of OX40 agonist ivuxolimab in advanced cancers. About the research overall: Partial response was recorded in three patients: one hepatocellular carcinoma and two cutaneous melanoma cases.

Profiling relied on immunoSEQ multiplex PCR, and the TCRdb table lists in-frame clones only, not all of them. Among fewer than 50,000 clones, about 90% were seen once, and the ten largest hold 15%. V lost 3 bases and J 3 bases, leaving 12 bases between the germline ends. CDR3 length equals 13 residues. In germline, CDR1 is GTSNPN, CDR2 SVGIG (reference sequence). This specimen was CD4+ or CD8+ T cells sorted from blood, taken in a trial of the OX40 agonist ivuxolimab. The chain links TRBV30 to TRBJ2-7; maybe TRBD2 (5 bases). This TCR derives from an adult with an advanced solid tumor such as melanoma, head and neck, liver or kidney cancer. Here the CDR3 DNA reads TGTGCCTGGAGCGAGCGGAACTTCTACGAGCAGTACTTC. This sequence encodes CAWSERNFYEQYF.